This T cell receptor beta chain came from a study of beta chain features in type 1 diabetes (dated by TCRdb to the late 2010s). Describing the broader study: No differences in mean age, gender distribution, total cell number or subset yield were found between patients and healthy donors. Whereas all 30 or so donors provided naive and central memory subsets, regulatory and stem cell-like memory subsets were isolated from just 8 patients and roughly eight healthy donors. The study compared TCRB repertoires of sorted circulating CD4+ T cell subsets between recently diagnosed type 1 diabetes patients and matched healthy donors. A total of over 90,000,000 sorted cells were examined across all samples, and a strong correlation was observed between cell number per subset and RNA yield. The full study reports these points: Because cDNA rather than genomic DNA was sequenced, highly expressing activated cells could have been over-represented, although no difference in activation and CD3 levels was found between groups. Naive, central memory and regulatory TCRB repertoires appeared to be more similar among patients than among healthy donors. At VDJ recombination sites, type 1 diabetes patients had fewer insertions and more deleted nucleotides, which implies abnormalities in thymic rearrangement. Only small numbers of individuals were included in the HLA sub-analyses, which left unresolved whether HLA type had any influence on TCRB rearrangement. In all four CD4+ subsets, TCRB CDR3 length was moderately but significantly shorter in type 1 diabetes patients. PCR might favor shorter templates, but patient and control samples were amplified and corrected together, so any skew would affect both groups equally.

At the junction V is shortened by 4 bases and J by 10 bases, with 17 bases in between. Spanning cysteine to phenylalanine, the CDR3 consists of 13 amino acids. The sequence is cut down to CDR3 DNA, 39 bases in frame from base 1. The germline V gene gives CDR1 as SGHRS and CDR2 as YFSETQ. As for this clone: Its antigen target is currently unknown. Base quality data are lacking; no much larger clone is found one base away.

From each donor, a single peripheral blood sample of around 120 mL on average was drawn into heparinised tubes. A BD FACSAria II was used to sort naive, central memory, regulatory and stem cell-like memory CD4+ T cells with a panel that included CD45RO, CCR7, CD25, CD127, CD95 and CD27. Every sorted population had a purity above 95%. Right away, PBMCs were isolated by Lymphoprep density gradient centrifugation and were stained directly, with no culture step. To minimize batch effects, samples were stained and sorted in pairs, one healthy donor with one patient per experiment. All of the isolated RNA was reverse transcribed with the High Capacity cDNA Reverse Transcription Kit, so expressed TCRB transcripts were sequenced. Deep immunoSEQ sequencing was performed on naive, central memory and regulatory T cell samples, with an average of roughly 3.3 million total reads per sample. Sorted cells were lysed in RLT buffer and RNA was extracted with DNase-treated RNeasy Micro or Mini kits, depending on cell number. To prevent cross-contamination, each cell subset was processed individually, whereas patient and healthy donor samples were processed jointly. The immunoSEQ multiplex PCR was used to amplify TCRB sequences from cDNA, yielding 87-bp fragments that span the CDR3 region. Amplicons were sequenced on the Illumina HiSeq platform. The source study handled its data this way. PCR bias was corrected computationally using synthetic template baselines, and reads within Hamming distance 2 were collapsed, with unmergeable singletons discarded. Reads were aligned to IMGT to assign V, D and J genes, CDR3 length, and insertions or deletions at six rearrangement sites. Within each subset, clonotype counts were normalized to the number of sorted cells before true diversity and Gini coefficients were calculated with the tcR R package. Repertoire sharing was quantified using the overlap coefficient calculated on TCRB nucleotide sequences. Out-of-frame TCRB sequences from naive cells were analyzed to stand in for the pre-selection repertoire. TCRdb retrieved this table from immuneACCESS and kept in-frame rearrangements only. Not all clones are present; in checked studies, unresolved V genes account for under half, and no reason is known for the remainder. V, J and clone size are taken as reported in that table, and D and trimming were inferred from the DNA itself. The sample table records roughly 300,000 clones; roughly an eighth of these occur just once. Over 0.015% of the sample is taken by the ten largest.

The clonotype comes from a man aged 30 to 39 with type 1 diabetes. The chain is encoded by TRBV5-1 joined to TRBJ1-1; no D gene can be assigned with confidence. Sample: naive CD4+ T cells from blood. The sample's cell subset or site label, in plain terms: true naive CD4+ T cells. The DNA sequence follows: TGCGCCAGCAGCCCCGACGGCCCGGAGAGAGCTTTCTTT. It encodes CASSPDGPERAFF.